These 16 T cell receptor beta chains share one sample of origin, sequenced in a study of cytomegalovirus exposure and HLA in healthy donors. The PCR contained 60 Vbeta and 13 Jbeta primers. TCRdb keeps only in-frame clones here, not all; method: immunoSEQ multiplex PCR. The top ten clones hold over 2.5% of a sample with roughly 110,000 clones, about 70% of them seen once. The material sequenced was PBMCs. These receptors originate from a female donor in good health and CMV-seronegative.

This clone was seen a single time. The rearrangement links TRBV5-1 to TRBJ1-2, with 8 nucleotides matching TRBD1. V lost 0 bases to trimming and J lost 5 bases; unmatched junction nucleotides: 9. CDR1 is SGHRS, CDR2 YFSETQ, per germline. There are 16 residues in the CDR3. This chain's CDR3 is CASSLAGQGVLYGYTF. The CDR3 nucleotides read TGCGCCAGCAGCTTGGCTGGACAGGGAGTCTTGTATGGCTACACCTTC. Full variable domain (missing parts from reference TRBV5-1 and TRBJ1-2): KAGVTQTPRYLIKTRGQQVTLSCSPISGHRSVSWYQQTPGQGLQFLFEYFSETQRNKGNFPGRFSGRQFSNSRSEMNVSTLELGDSALYLCASSLAGQGVLYGYTFGSGTRLTVV.

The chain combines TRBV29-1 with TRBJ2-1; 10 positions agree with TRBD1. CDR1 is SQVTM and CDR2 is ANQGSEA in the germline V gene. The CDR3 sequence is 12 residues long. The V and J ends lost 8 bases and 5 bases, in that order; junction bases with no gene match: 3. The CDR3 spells CSSGTGDNEQFF. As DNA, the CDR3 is TGCAGCTCCGGGACAGGGGACAATGAGCAGTTCTTC.

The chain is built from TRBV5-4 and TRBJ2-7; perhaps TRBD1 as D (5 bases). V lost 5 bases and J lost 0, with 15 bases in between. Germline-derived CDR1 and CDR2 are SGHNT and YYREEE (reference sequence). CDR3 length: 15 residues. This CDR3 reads CASSPDSSLSYEQYF. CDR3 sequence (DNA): TGTGCCAGCAGTCCTGACAGCTCCCTCTCCTACGAGCAGTACTTC.

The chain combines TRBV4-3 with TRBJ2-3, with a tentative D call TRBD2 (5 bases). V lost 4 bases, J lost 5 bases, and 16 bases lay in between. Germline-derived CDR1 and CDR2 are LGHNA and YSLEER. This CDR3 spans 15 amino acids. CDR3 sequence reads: CASSPERGWEDTQYF. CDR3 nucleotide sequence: TGCGCCAGCAGCCCAGAGCGCGGGTGGGAAGATACGCAGTATTTT.

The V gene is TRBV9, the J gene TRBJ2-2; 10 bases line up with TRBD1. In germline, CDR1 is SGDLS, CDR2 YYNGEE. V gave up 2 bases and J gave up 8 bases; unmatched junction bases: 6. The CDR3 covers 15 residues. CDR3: CASSVGQGMTGELFF. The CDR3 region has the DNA TGTGCCAGCAGCGTGGGACAGGGGATGACAGGGGAGCTGTTTTTT.

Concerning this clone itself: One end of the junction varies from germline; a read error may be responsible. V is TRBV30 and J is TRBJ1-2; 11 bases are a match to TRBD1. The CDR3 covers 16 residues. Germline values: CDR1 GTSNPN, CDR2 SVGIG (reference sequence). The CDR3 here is CTWSIPRTGGAYGYTF. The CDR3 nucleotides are TGTACCTGGAGTATCCCCAGGACAGGGGGCGCTTATGGCTACACCTTC.

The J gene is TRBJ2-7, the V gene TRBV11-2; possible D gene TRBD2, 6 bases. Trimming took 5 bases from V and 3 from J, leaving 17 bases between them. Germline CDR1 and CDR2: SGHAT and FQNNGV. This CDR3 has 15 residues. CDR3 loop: CASSPRMREIYEQYF. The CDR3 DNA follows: TGTGCCAGCAGCCCACGGATGCGGGAAATCTACGAGCAGTACTTC.

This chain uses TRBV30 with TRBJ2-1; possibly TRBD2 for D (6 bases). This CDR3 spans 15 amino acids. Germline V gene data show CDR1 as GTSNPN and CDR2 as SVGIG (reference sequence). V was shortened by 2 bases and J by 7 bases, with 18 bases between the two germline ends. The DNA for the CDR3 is TGTGCCTGGAGTCGAGCGACTAGTCTTGATAATGAGCAGTTCTTC. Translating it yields CAWSRATSLDNEQFF. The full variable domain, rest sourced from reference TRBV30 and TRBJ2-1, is SQTIHQWPATLVQPVGSPLSLECTVEGTSNPNLYWYRQAAGRGLQLLFYSVGIGQISSEVPQNLSASRPQDRQFILSSKKLLLSDSGFYLCAWSRATSLDNEQFFGPGTRLTVL.

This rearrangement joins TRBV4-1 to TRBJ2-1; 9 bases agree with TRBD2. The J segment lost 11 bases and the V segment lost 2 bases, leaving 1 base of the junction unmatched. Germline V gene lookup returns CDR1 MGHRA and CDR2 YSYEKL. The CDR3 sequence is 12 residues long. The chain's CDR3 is CASSQSGRQQFF. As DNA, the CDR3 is TGCGCCAGCAGCCAAAGCGGGAGGCAGCAGTTCTTC.

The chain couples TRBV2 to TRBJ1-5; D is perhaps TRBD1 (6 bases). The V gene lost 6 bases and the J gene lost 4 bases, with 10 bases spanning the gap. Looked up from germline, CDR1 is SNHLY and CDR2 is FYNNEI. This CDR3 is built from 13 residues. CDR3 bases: TGTGCCAGCAGGCTAACAGGGAATCAGCCCCAGCATTTT. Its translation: CASRLTGNQPQHF.

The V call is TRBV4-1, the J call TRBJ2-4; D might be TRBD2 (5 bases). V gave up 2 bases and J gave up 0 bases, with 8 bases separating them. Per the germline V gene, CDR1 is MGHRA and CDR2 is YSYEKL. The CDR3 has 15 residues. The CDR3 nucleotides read TGCGCCAGCAGCCAACTTGGAGGAGCCAAAAACATTCAGTACTTC. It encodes CASSQLGGAKNIQYF.

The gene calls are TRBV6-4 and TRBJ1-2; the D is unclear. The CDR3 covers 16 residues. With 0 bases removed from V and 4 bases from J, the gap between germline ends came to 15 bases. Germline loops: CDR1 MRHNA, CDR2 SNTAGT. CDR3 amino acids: CASSDSFSVRSYGYTF. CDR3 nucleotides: TGTGCCAGCAGTGACTCTTTTTCAGTCAGAAGCTATGGCTACACCTTC.

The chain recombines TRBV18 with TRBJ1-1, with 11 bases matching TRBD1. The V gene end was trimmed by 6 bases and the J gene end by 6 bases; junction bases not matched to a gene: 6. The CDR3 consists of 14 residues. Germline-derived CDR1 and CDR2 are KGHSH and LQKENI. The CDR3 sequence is CASSPDRGQAEAFF. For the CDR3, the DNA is TGTGCCAGCTCCCCGGACAGGGGGCAGGCTGAAGCTTTCTTT.

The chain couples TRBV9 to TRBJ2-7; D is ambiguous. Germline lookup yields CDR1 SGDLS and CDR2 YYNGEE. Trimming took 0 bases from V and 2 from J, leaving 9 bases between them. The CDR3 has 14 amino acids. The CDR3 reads CASSVGDTTYEQYF. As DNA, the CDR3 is TGTGCCAGCAGCGTAGGTGACACGACCTACGAGCAGTACTTC.

The CDR3 DNA reads as TGTGCCAGCAGCCCACGGGCTAGCAGCCCTAGCACAGATACGCAGTATTTT. Translation: CASSPRASSPSTDTQYF. This chain joins TRBV11-3 and TRBJ2-3; D may be TRBD2 (5 bases). Trimming took off 5 bases at V and 0 bases at J, with 18 bases between the two ends. Germline V gene data show CDR1 as SGHNT and CDR2 as YENEEA. The CDR3 totals 17 residues.

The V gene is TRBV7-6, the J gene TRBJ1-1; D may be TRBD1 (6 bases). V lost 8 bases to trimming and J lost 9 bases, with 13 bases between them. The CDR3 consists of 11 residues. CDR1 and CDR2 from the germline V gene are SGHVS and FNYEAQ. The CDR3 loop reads CASSFGTKAFF. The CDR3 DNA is TGTGCCAGCTCCTTTGGGACAAAAGCTTTCTTT.